This TCR beta chain was sequenced in a study of CD4 T cells in relation to SARS-CoV-2 and coronaviruses. This clone is a singleton in its sample. What it binds is unknown. The V end lost 2 bases, the J end lost 0 bases, and 9 bases lay between the germline ends. Germline CDR1 is MNHNS and CDR2 is SASEGT. The CDR3 length is 15 residues. Profiling relied on immunoSEQ multiplex PCR, and the TCRdb table lists in-frame clones only, not all of them. Among about 36,000 clones listed, about 80% were seen once. Findings and limits, study-wide: Culture-expanded clones reflect memory recall rather than primary priming during culture. In roughly 65% of donors, memory CD4+ clonotypes crossrecognized SARS-CoV-2 and at least one common cold coronavirus spike.

The rearrangement links TRBV6-1 to TRBJ2-3; D is perhaps TRBD2 (6 bases). The clonotype was recovered from an adult with COVID-19. The sequenced sample was naive CD4+ T cells from PBMCs, cultured in vitro. Regarding subset: naive CD4+ T cells isolated by negative enrichment. CDR3: CASSESGTSTDTQYF. The CDR3 DNA sequence: TGTGCCAGCAGTGAATCGGGGACTAGCACAGATACGCAGTATTTT.